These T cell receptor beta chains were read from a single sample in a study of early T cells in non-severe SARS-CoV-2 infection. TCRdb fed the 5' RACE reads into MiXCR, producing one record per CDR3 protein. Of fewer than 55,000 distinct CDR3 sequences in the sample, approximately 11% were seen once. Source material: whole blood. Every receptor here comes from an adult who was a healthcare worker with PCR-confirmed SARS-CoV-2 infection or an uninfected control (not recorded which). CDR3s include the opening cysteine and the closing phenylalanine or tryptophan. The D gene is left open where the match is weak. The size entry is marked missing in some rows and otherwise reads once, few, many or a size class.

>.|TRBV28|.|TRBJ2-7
TGTGCCAGCAGTTTTGGGCGTCCTTGGAGGGCACGTAACTACGAGCAGTACTTC
CASSFGRPWRARNYEQYF
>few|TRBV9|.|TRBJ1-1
TGTGCCAGCAGCGGGTTTGGGGGTCACACTGAAGCTTTCTTT
CASSGFGGHTEAFF
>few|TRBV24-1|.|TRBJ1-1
TGTGCCACCAGGGAAGGTGGCAGCCTGAACACTGAAGCTTTCTTT
CATREGGSLNTEAFF
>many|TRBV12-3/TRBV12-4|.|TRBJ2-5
TGTGCCAGCAGGAAAGAAGAGACCCAGTACTTC
CASRKEETQYF
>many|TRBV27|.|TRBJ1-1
TGTGCCAGCAGAGGGGGGACGCGGAACACTGAAGCTTTCTTT
CASRGGTRNTEAFF
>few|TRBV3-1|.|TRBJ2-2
TGTGCCAGCAGCCCCCGGGGGACCTACACCGGGGAGCTGTTTTTT
CASSPRGTYTGELFF
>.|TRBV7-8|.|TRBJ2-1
TGTGCCAGCAGCTTGAGTAGAAGCTCCTACAATGAGCAGTTCTTC
CASSLSRSSYNEQFF
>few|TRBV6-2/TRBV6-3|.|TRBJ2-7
TGTGCCAGCAGTTCACGGACGACTCGCGAGCAGTACTTC
CASSSRTTREQYF
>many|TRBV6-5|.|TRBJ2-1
TGTGCCAGCAGTTACTCATCAGGGCTACATGAGCAGTTCTTC
CASSYSSGLHEQFF
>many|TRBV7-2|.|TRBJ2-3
TGTGCCAGCAGCATAGCTGGGGCGACAGATACGCAGTATTTT
CASSIAGATDTQYF
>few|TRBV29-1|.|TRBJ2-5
TGCAGCGCCTCTCCTGTGGGACGCCAAGAGACCCAGTACTTC
CSASPVGRQETQYF
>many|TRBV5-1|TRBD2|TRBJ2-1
TGCGCCAGCAGCCCGATCGGGGGGAGAGTAGGATACAATGAGCAGTTCTTC
CASSPIGGRVGYNEQFF
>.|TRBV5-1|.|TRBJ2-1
TGCGCCAGCAGCTTGGATGGGGAGCCCTACAATGAGCAGTTCTTC
CASSLDGEPYNEQFF
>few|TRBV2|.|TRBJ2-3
TGTGCCAGCGATCGAGGAGCGCTTAGCACAGATACGCAGTATTTT
CASDRGALSTDTQYF
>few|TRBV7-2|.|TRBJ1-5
TGTGCCAGCAGTTTACAGGGAGTTCTCGGACAGCCCCAGCATTTT
CASSLQGVLGQPQHF
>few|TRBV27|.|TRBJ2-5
TGTGCCAGCAGTTTTAGTGTAGTGAAGACCCAGTACTTC
CASSFSVVKTQYF
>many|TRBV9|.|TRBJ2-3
TGTGCCAGCAGCGTAGATGGTCAGGGGTCAGATACGCAGTATTTT
CASSVDGQGSDTQYF
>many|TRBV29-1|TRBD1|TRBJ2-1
TGCAGCGTTGTGAGGACAGGGTTTAATGAGCAGTTCTTC
CSVVRTGFNEQFF
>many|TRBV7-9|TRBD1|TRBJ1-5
TGTGCCAGCAGCCCCGGACAGGGTATTCAGCCCCAGCATTTT
CASSPGQGIQPQHF
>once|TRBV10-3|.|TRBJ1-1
TGTGCCATCAGTGAGTCCAGGTTCAGCACTGAAGCTTTCTTT
CAISESRFSTEAFF
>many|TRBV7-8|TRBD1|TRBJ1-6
TGTGCCAGCAGGAGTACCGGGACAGATAATTCACCCCTCCACTTT
CASRSTGTDNSPLHF
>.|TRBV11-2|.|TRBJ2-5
TGTGCCAGCAGCTTTGGGGGGCCGAGTGAGACCCAGTACTTC
CASSFGGPSETQYF
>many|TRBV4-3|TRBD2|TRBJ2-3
TGCGCCAGCAGCCAAGAATGGGGGCTAGCGGGTGGGGATACGCAGTATTTT
CASSQEWGLAGGDTQYF
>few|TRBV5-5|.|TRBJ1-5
TGTGCCAGCAGTGAACCTGAGACCAATCAGCCCCAGCATTTT
CASSEPETNQPQHF
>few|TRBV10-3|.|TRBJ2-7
TGTGCCATCAGTGCCCCAGGAGTTAGTTTCTACGAGCAGTACTTC
CAISAPGVSFYEQYF
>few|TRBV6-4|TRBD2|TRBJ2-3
TGTGCCAGCAGTGACTCTAGCGGGGGGGCAGATACGCAGTATTTT
CASSDSSGGADTQYF
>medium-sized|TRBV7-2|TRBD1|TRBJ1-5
TGTGCCAGCAGCACTACCGGGACAGGGGATCAGCCCCAGCATTTT
CASSTTGTGDQPQHF
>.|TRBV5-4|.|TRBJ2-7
TGTGCCAGCAGCTCCCCCGTGGGGGAGCAAGACTTC
CASSSPVGEQDF
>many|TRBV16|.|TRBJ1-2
TGTGCCAGCAGCCGCTCTCTCCCTCCCCGGGAGGGGGACTATGGCTACACCTTC
CASSRSLPPREGDYGYTF
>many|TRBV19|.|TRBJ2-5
TGTGCCAGTAGTAAGACAGGAGGGGAGACCCAGTACTTC
CASSKTGGETQYF
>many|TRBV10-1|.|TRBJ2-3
TGCGCCACCCGAGGAGCGCCCACAGATACGCAGTATTTT
CATRGAPTDTQYF
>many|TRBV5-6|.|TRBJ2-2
TGTGCCAGCAGCACCATGGGGGACGAGGACACCGGGGAGCTGTTTTTT
CASSTMGDEDTGELFF
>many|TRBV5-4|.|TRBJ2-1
TGTGCCAGCAGCTTGGTTATAAATGAGCAGTTCTTC
CASSLVINEQFF
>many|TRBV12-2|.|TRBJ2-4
TGTGCAAGTCGCTTAGCAAGACGGGCCGGGCCAGCCAAAAACATTCAGTACTTC
CASRLARRAGPAKNIQYF
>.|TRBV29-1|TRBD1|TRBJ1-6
TGCAGCGTTGAACGTTTGGGACAGGGCTCCTATAATTCACCCCTCCACTTT
CSVERLGQGSYNSPLHF
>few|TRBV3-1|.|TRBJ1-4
TGTGCCAGCAGCCCCGAGACGAGGAGTGAAAAACTGTTTTTT
CASSPETRSEKLFF
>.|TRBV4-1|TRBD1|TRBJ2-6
TGCGCCAGCAGCCCGAATCCCCAGGGGGCGGGTGGGGCCAACGTCCTGACTTTC
CASSPNPQGAGGANVLTF
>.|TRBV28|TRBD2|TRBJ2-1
TGTGCCATCCTCCCTACTAGCGGGAGAGCGGAATCGCAGTTCTTC
CAILPTSGRAESQFF
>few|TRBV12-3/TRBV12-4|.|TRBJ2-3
TGTGCCAGCAGTTTAGACGGCAGGGCATTCGGGGATACGCAGTATTTT
CASSLDGRAFGDTQYF
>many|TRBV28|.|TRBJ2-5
TGTGCCAGCAGTTTAACGCGGCAAAGCCAAGAGACCCAGTACTTC
CASSLTRQSQETQYF
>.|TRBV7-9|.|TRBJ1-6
TGTGCCAGCAGCTCGAATTATCCGGGACACCCCCTCCACTTT
CASSSNYPGHPLHF
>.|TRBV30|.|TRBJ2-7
TGTGCCTGGAGCAGGGGCGAATACGAGCAGTACTTC
CAWSRGEYEQYF
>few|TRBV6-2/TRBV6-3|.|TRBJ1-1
TGTGCCAGCAGTCTCCTCCGGATGGGTGGCACTGAAGCTTTCTTT
CASSLLRMGGTEAFF
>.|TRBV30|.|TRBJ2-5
TGTGCCTACAGGGCCTTAAACGGTCCGTCGGAGACCCAGTACTTC
CAYRALNGPSETQYF
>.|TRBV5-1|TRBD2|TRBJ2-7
TGCGCCAGCAGCTCCGCTAGCGGGGTCCCCTACGAGCAGTACTTC
CASSSASGVPYEQYF
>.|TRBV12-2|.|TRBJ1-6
TGTGCAAGTCGCTTAGGAAGGAATAATTCACCCCTCCACTTT
CASRLGRNNSPLHF
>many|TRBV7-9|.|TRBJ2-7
TGTGCCAGCAGCTCGTCGCAGAGGGACGAGCAGTACTTC
CASSSSQRDEQYF
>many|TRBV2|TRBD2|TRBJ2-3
TGTGCCAGCAAGGGGCCAGCGGGGGGGAGCACAGATACGCAGTATTTT
CASKGPAGGSTDTQYF
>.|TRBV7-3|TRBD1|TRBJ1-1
TGTGCCAGCAGCCCCACTCGGGACAGCTTCACTGAAGCTTTCTTT
CASSPTRDSFTEAFF
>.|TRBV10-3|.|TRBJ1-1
TGTGCCATCGTAGACAGCCTCTCGAACACTGAAGCTTTCTTT
CAIVDSLSNTEAFF